The 4 T cell receptor beta chains listed next were all sequenced from one sample in a study of cytomegalovirus exposure and HLA in healthy donors. The PCR contained 60 Vbeta and 13 Jbeta primers. Profiling relied on immunoSEQ multiplex PCR, and the TCRdb table lists in-frame clones only, not all of them. The table lists more than 150,000 clones, about four fifths of them singletons. Sequenced input: PBMCs. The receptor source for this set is a woman in her 30s in good health and CMV-seronegative.

CDR3: CASSFGRQEETQYF. DNA for the CDR3: TGTGCCAGCAGCTTTGGGCGACAAGAAGAGACCCAGTACTTC. The chain has TRBV5-6 and TRBJ2-5, with D uncertain. V lost 2 bases and J 3 bases, leaving 11 bases between the germline ends. Germline loops: CDR1 SGHDT, CDR2 YYEEEE. CDR3 length equals 14 residues.

The V call is TRBV7-6, the J call TRBJ1-4, with 9 bases fitting TRBD1. The V gene end was trimmed by 4 bases and the J gene end by 4 bases; junction bases not matched to a gene: 4. The germline V gene has CDR1 SGHVS and CDR2 FNYEAQ. The CDR3 spans 15 residues. The CDR3: CASSSGTGLNEKLFF. CDR3 coding DNA: TGTGCCAGCAGCTCAGGGACAGGGCTTAATGAAAAACTGTTTTTT. Combining the CDR3 with reference TRBV7-6 and TRBJ1-4 gives the whole variable domain GAGVSQSPRYKVTKRGQDVALRCDPISGHVSLYWYRQALGQGPEFLTYFNYEAQQDKSGLPNDRFSAERPEGSISTLTIQRTEQRDSAMYRCASSSGTGLNEKLFFGSGTQLSVL.

This clone has more than one count but fewer than ten. The chain employs TRBV5-1 and TRBJ2-5, with TRBD1 identical over 9 bases. The CDR3 runs 17 residues. With 6 bases clipped from V and 3 bases from J, the junction kept 15 bases outside the gene matches. The germline gives CDR1 SGHRS, CDR2 YFSETQ. CDR3 sequence: CASIKGARDRVEETQYF. Here the CDR3 DNA reads TGCGCCAGCATTAAAGGCGCACGGGACAGGGTTGAAGAGACCCAGTACTTC.

This rearrangement joins TRBV11-2 to TRBJ1-3; D may be TRBD1 (6 bases). Between the trimmed V and J ends, which lost 1 base and 2 bases, there was a span of 15 bases. The V gene's germline CDR1 is SGHAT and CDR2 FQNNGV. The length of the CDR3 is 17 residues. In DNA, the CDR3 is TGTGCCAGCAGCTTAGGGCGACAGGTTCTGACTGGAAACACCATATATTTT. Its protein is CASSLGRQVLTGNTIYF.